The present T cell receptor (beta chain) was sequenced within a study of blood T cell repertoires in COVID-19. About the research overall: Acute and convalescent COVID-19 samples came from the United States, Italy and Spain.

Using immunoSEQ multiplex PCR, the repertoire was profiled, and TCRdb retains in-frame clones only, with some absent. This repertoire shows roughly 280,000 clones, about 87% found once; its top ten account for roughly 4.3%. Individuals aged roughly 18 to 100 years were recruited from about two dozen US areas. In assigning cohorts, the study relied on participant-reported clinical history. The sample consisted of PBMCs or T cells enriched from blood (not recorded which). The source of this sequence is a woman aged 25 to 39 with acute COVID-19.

CDR3 bases: TGTGCCAGCAGCCAGCAGGACGGGATACGGACCCAGTACTTC. It translates to CASSQQDGIRTQYF. The chain links TRBV16 to TRBJ2-5; TRBD2 is a possible D gene (5 bases). The CDR3 spans 14 residues. V lost 3 bases and J 7 bases, leaving 15 bases between the germline ends. Germline CDR1 is KGHSY and CDR2 is FQNENV.